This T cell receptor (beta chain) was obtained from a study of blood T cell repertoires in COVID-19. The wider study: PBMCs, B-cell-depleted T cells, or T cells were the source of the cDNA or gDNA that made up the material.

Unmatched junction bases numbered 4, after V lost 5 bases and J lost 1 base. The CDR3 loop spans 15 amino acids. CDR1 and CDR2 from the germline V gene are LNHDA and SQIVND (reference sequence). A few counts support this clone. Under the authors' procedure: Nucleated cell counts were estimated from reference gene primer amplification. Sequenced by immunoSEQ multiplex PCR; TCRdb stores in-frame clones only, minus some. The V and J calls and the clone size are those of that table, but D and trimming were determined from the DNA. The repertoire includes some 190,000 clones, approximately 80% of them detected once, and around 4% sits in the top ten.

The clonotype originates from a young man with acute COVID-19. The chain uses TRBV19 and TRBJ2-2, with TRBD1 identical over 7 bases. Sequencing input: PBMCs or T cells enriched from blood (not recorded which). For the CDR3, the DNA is TGTGCCAGTAGTTTCCGACAGGGGAACACCGGGGAGCTGTTTTTT. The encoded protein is CASSFRQGNTGELFF.